This passage covers 10 T cell receptor beta chains from one sample sequenced in a study of blood T cell repertoires in COVID-19. TCRdb's copy holds only in-frame clones and misses some; the assay was immunoSEQ multiplex PCR. Among hundreds of thousands of clones, approximately 88% were seen once, and the ten largest hold roughly 12%. The sample taken for sequencing was peripheral blood. These TCRs come from a woman in her fifties or sixties with COVID-19, enrolled during active disease.

The chain links TRBV6-4 to TRBJ2-1, with D perhaps TRBD1 (6 bases). The CDR3 length is 20 residues. V dropped 1 base and J dropped 4 bases, with 26 bases sitting between them. From germline, CDR1 is MRHNA and CDR2 SNTAGT. DNA of the CDR3: TGTGCCAGCAGTGACTTGTCTGATTGGTTGGACAGTACACCTTACAATGAGCAGTTCTTC. Amino acids: CASSDLSDWLDSTPYNEQFF.

J is TRBJ2-1 and V is TRBV19; 12 positions match TRBD2. The V and J ends lost 6 bases and 7 bases, in that order; junction bases with no gene match: 7. CDR1 LNHDA and CDR2 SQIVND come from the germline V gene (reference sequence). This CDR3 comprises 15 residues. CDR3 in DNA: TGTGCCAGTAGGATGACTAGCGGGGGTCGGAATGAGCAGTTCTTC. Translation: CASRMTSGGRNEQFF.

The chain links TRBV3-1 (or the pseudogene TRBV3-2) to TRBJ1-4, with no clear D. Trimming cost V 0 bases and J 6 bases, with 8 bases left between them. In germline, CDR1 is LGHDT, CDR2 YNNKEL (reference sequence). The length of the CDR3 is 14 residues. CDR3 bases: TGTGCCAGCAGCCAAGATACGGTGGATGAAAAACTGTTTTTT. Translation gives CASSQDTVDEKLFF.

CDR3 protein: CASSPTQGLNTQYF. DNA of the CDR3: TGTGCCAGCAGTCCCACCCAGGGACTGAATACGCAGTATTTT. V usage is TRBV27 and J usage is TRBJ2-3, with D tentatively TRBD2 (6 bases). The CDR3 loop spans 14 amino acids. Germline V CDR1 and CDR2: MNHEY, SMNVEV (reference sequence). V lost 5 bases, J lost 7 bases, and 16 bases lay in between.

The rearrangement links TRBV28 to TRBJ1-2; D remains ambiguous. The CDR3 is made up of 13 amino acids. CDR1 MDHEN and CDR2 SYDVKM come from the germline V gene. Trimming removed 4 bases from V and 6 bases from J, with 12 bases in between. DNA for the CDR3: TGTGCCAGCAGTTGGAGAGGTGAGAATGGCTACACCTTC. Encoded protein: CASSWRGENGYTF.

The chain has TRBV29-1 and TRBJ1-1, with a weak D call TRBD1 (5 bases). CDR1 and CDR2 from the germline V gene are SQVTM and ANQGSEA. CDR3 length: 12 amino acids. Trimming removed 3 bases at V and 6 bases at J, with 11 bases between. The CDR3 DNA reads as TGCAGCGTTGACCAGGGTGGAGCTGAAGCTTTCTTT. It codes for CSVDQGGAEAFF.

This chain joins TRBV30 and TRBJ1-2; maybe TRBD1 (6 bases). CDR3 length: 13 amino acids. V lost 3 bases and J lost 5, with 13 bases in between. CDR1 is GTSNPN and CDR2 is SVGIG in the germline V gene (reference sequence). CDR3 DNA sequence: TGTGCCTGGAGGAACAGGGTTTCGTATGGCTACACCTTC. Its translation: CAWRNRVSYGYTF.

The chain couples TRBV3-1 (or the pseudogene TRBV3-2) to TRBJ1-2; no reliable D call. Trimming shortened V by 1 base and J by 2 bases, and 14 bases separated the two germline ends. The CDR3 runs 16 residues. Per germline, CDR1 LGHDT and CDR2 YNNKEL (reference sequence). The CDR3 nucleotides are TGTGCCAGCAGCCAAGCTAACTTAGCTAGAAACTATGGCTACACCTTC. It is translated as CASSQANLARNYGYTF.

This rearrangement joins TRBV5-1 to TRBJ1-2; 8 bases line up with TRBD1. The V gene end was trimmed by 0 bases and the J gene end by 7 bases; junction bases not matched to a gene: 8. This CDR3 region has 15 residues. CDR1 SGHRS and CDR2 YFSETQ come from the germline V gene. The chain's CDR3 is CASSLAGGGSGGYTF. In DNA form, the CDR3 reads TGCGCCAGCAGCTTGGCAGGGGGCGGATCGGGTGGCTACACCTTC.

This clone has a single count. The chain joins TRBV3-1 (or the pseudogene TRBV3-2) to TRBJ2-3; no firm D call. V dropped 2 bases and J dropped 6 bases, with 15 bases sitting between them. The CDR3 loop spans 15 amino acids. The germline V gene has CDR1 LGHDT and CDR2 YNNKEL (reference sequence). The CDR3 sequence: CASSQFSFGGDTQYF. The CDR3 DNA reads as TGTGCCAGCAGCCAATTCTCCTTTGGCGGCGATACGCAGTATTTT.